This T cell receptor beta chain was captured by sequencing in a study of blood T cells in healthy people across ages. Study results and limitations: As age increased, TCR beta diversity per million T cells fell in a roughly linear fashion. Naive CD4+ cell counts and diversity both ran higher in long-lived than in aged donors.

The length of the CDR3 is 14 residues. Trimming cost V 0 bases and J 2 bases, with 7 bases left between them. The germline V gene encodes CDR1 DFQATT and CDR2 SNEGSKA (reference sequence). Ten or more counts support this clonotype. Its specificity is unknown. A second PCR of about 7 to 11 cycles used a sample-barcoded 5' primer and a J-beta primer mix. TCRdb re-called the 5' RACE reads with MiXCR, one entry per CDR3 protein. This table has about 800,000 distinct CDR3 sequences, approximately 25% appearing once. These data were also reused for a study on T cells of mothers and their children. According to that study: cDNA synthesis used all extracted RNA, 1.5 ug per 15 ul. A second PCR was performed with the M1S primer. This primer added sample barcodes and 2-4 random nucleotides.

The sample consisted of blood. The source is a boy between 10 and 17 years old in good health. The chain recombines TRBV20-1 with TRBJ1-4; D remains ambiguous. This CDR3 reads CSARESTTNEKLFF. The DNA for the CDR3 is TGCAGTGCTAGAGAGTCGACTACTAATGAAAAACTGTTTTTT.